The 17 T cell receptor beta chains below all came from one sample that was sequenced in a study of T cell changes during pregnancy in multiple sclerosis. Using immunoSEQ multiplex PCR, the repertoire was profiled, and TCRdb retains in-frame clones only, with some absent. The sample records tens of thousands of clones, 90% being singletons. The material sequenced was CD4+ T cells from peripheral blood mononuclear cells, taken in the third trimester of pregnancy. These TCRs come from a female donor with multiple sclerosis, enrolled in a pregnancy study.

V gene TRBV28 combines with J gene TRBJ2-5, with TRBD2 matching 10 bases. Germline CDR1 is MDHEN and CDR2 is SYDVKM. The CDR3 contains 16 residues. Trimming cost V 5 bases and J 5 bases; bases outside gene matches: 11. The CDR3 loop reads CASSTRLAGWGETQYF. The CDR3, as DNA: TGTGCCAGCAGTACCAGACTAGCGGGTTGGGGGGAGACCCAGTACTTC.

V is TRBV27 and J is TRBJ2-1, with 12 bases identical to TRBD2. The CDR3 extends over 15 amino acids. Per germline, CDR1 MNHEY and CDR2 SMNVEV (reference sequence). V lost 5 bases to trimming and J lost 5 bases; unmatched junction nucleotides: 4. The CDR3 reads CASSPGLAGNNEQFF. In nucleotides, the CDR3 is TGTGCCAGCAGTCCGGGACTAGCGGGTAACAATGAGCAGTTCTTC.

This clone appeared a few times. The chain is built from TRBV7-3 and TRBJ2-6, with D tentatively TRBD2 (5 bases). The CDR3 sequence is 11 residues long. Germline V gene data show CDR1 as SGHTA and CDR2 as FQGTGA. Trimming took off 3 bases at V and 13 bases at J, with 7 bases between the two ends. The CDR3 sequence is CASSFGEVLTF. The CDR3 nucleotides are TGTGCCAGCAGCTTCGGGGAAGTCCTGACTTTC.

The chain has TRBV7-9 and TRBJ2-4; D unresolved. The CDR3 totals 13 residues. Trimming cost V 4 bases and J 11 bases, with 15 bases left between them. From germline, CDR1 is SEHNR and CDR2 FQNEAQ (reference sequence). CDR3 bases: TGTGCCAGCAGCTCAAATCCAGTCGGAGTTCAGTACTTC. It codes for CASSSNPVGVQYF.

V and J are TRBV19 and TRBJ2-3, with D perhaps TRBD1 (6 bases). CDR3 size: 12 residues. Trimming shortened V by 2 bases and J by 10 bases, and 10 bases separated the two germline ends. CDR1 is LNHDA, CDR2 SQIVND, per germline (reference sequence). The CDR3 protein is CASSIMGAAQYF. The DNA for the CDR3 is TGTGCCAGTAGTATAATGGGGGCAGCGCAGTATTTT.

This chain links TRBV5-1 with TRBJ2-2; tentatively, D is TRBD1 (6 bases). The CDR3 has 14 amino acids. The germline CDR1 and CDR2 sequences are SGHRS and YFSETQ. Trimming cost V 8 bases and J 1 base, with 12 bases left between them. The CDR3 nucleotides are TGCGCCAGTTCCCTACAGGGGAACACCGGGGAGCTGTTTTTT. Protein product: CASSLQGNTGELFF.

The rearrangement uses TRBV9 and TRBJ1-2, with 8 bases matching TRBD1. Germline CDR1 is SGDLS and CDR2 is YYNGEE. This CDR3 is 15 amino acids long. After removal of 0 bases from V and 8 bases from J, the junction contained 9 bases not matched to a gene. The CDR3 loop is CASSVVERQGAGYTF. CDR3 nucleotide sequence: TGTGCCAGCAGCGTAGTCGAGCGGCAGGGGGCAGGCTACACCTTC.

As regards this clone: Other DNA sequences in the sample encode the same CDR3. The rearrangement links TRBV18 to TRBJ1-2; TRBD1 matches at 8 bases. V gave up 6 bases and J gave up 8 bases; unmatched junction bases: 8. Germline V CDR1 and CDR2: KGHSH, LQKENI. The CDR3 extends over 13 amino acids. CDR3 sequence (DNA): TGTGCCAGCTCTAAGGACAGGGCTGGCGGCTACACCTTC. Amino acids: CASSKDRAGGYTF.

J is TRBJ1-2 and V is TRBV28; D is possibly TRBD1 (6 bases). The CDR3 length is 15 residues. Germline lookup yields CDR1 MDHEN and CDR2 SYDVKM. V lost 6 bases and J lost 7, with 21 bases in between. The CDR3 here is CASRIQGTRFGGYTF. As DNA, the CDR3 is TGTGCCAGCAGGATACAGGGAACTCGTTTTGGTGGCTACACCTTC.

The chain is built from TRBV4-2 and TRBJ2-1; 14 positions agree with TRBD2. V gave up 1 base and J gave up 8 bases; unmatched junction bases: 4. Germline V gives CDR1 LGHNA, CDR2 YNFKEQ. The CDR3 is 16 residues long. The CDR3 sequence: CASSQAGTSGSDEQFF. The CDR3 DNA reads as TGTGCCAGCAGCCAAGCCGGGACTAGCGGGAGCGATGAGCAGTTCTTC.

The chain carries TRBV7-3 and TRBJ1-1; D gene unclear. V dropped 6 bases and J dropped 7 bases, with 15 bases sitting between them. The CDR3 is 13 residues long. Germline loops: CDR1 SGHTA, CDR2 FQGTGA. The CDR3 DNA sequence: TGTGCCAGCAGTCCGTCTCCCCTAGGTGAAGCTTTCTTT. Protein product: CASSPSPLGEAFF.

The gene calls are TRBV5-1 and TRBJ2-7, with TRBD2 identical over 11 bases. The length of the CDR3 is 14 residues. CDR1 is SGHRS and CDR2 is YFSETQ in the germline V gene. V was clipped by 4 bases and J by 4 bases; unmatched bases: 4. The CDR3 coding sequence is TGCGCCAGCAGCACCGGGACTAGCGGATACGAGCAGTACTTC. This translates into CASSTGTSGYEQYF. Drawing the rest from reference TRBV5-1 and TRBJ2-7, the complete variable domain is KAGVTQTPRYLIKTRGQQVTLSCSPISGHRSVSWYQQTPGQGLQFLFEYFSETQRNKGNFPGRFSGRQFSNSRSEMNVSTLELGDSALYLCASSTGTSGYEQYFGPGTRLTVT.

The chain joins TRBV19 to TRBJ2-2; 14 nucleotides match TRBD2. This CDR3 is built from 20 residues. V was clipped by 4 bases and J by 2 bases; unmatched bases: 12. The germline gives CDR1 LNHDA, CDR2 SQIVND (reference sequence). The chain's CDR3 is CASSKGAGLAGGPNTGELFF. The CDR3 bases are TGTGCCAGTAGTAAGGGAGCAGGACTAGCGGGAGGACCCAACACCGGGGAGCTGTTTTTT.

This clone was seen once. The chain couples TRBV5-1 to TRBJ2-4; D may be TRBD2 (5 bases). CDR3 length equals 13 residues. Germline V gives CDR1 SGHRS, CDR2 YFSETQ. V was cut by 4 bases and J by 12 bases, with 17 bases left in between. CDR3 sequence reads: CASSPPEAGRQYF. The CDR3 nucleotides are TGCGCCAGCAGCCCGCCGGAGGCAGGACGTCAGTACTTC.

This clone occurred once. The chain's CDR3 is CASNPRTSGHNEQFF. In DNA, the CDR3 is TGTGCCAGCAATCCACGGACTAGCGGCCACAATGAGCAGTTCTTC. The chain is built from TRBV6-1 and TRBJ2-1, with 10 bases lining up with TRBD2. Germline V gene data show CDR1 as MNHNS and CDR2 as SASEGT. The CDR3 is made up of 15 amino acids. Germline trimming cut 7 bases from V and 5 bases from J; bases unmatched to any gene: 8.

This sequence joins TRBV2 and TRBJ2-3; D possibly corresponds to TRBD1 (5 bases). Germline V lookup: CDR1 SNHLY, CDR2 FYNNEI. This CDR3 is 13 amino acids long. V dropped 6 bases and J dropped 2 bases, with 9 bases sitting between them. The CDR3 region is CASRRGHTDTQYF. CDR3 bases: TGTGCCAGCAGAAGAGGACACACAGATACGCAGTATTTT.

The chain combines TRBV6-1 with TRBJ1-5, with D possibly matching TRBD1 (5 bases). The CDR3 has 14 amino acids. Germline CDR1 is MNHNS and CDR2 is SASEGT. Trimming took off 2 bases at V and 3 bases at J, with 8 bases between the two ends. The CDR3 protein is CASSERRANQPQHF. In nucleotides, the CDR3 is TGTGCCAGCAGTGAACGCAGGGCCAATCAGCCCCAGCATTTT.